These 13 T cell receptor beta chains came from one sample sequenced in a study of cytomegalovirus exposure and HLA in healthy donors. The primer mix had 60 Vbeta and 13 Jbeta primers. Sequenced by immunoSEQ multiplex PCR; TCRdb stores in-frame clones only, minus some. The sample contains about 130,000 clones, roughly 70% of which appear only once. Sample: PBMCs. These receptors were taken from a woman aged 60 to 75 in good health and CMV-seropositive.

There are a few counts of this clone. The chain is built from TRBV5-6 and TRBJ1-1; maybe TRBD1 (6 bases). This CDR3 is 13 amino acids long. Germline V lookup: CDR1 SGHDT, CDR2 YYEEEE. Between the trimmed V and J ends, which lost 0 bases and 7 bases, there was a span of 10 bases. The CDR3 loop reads CASSLGDRYEAFF. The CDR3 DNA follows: TGTGCCAGCAGCTTGGGAGACAGGTATGAAGCTTTCTTT.

The CDR3 DNA reads as TGTGCCGGACATCCGGGACAAGGCTATGGCTACACCTTC. This codes for CAGHPGQGYGYTF. This chain uses TRBV6-1 with TRBJ1-2, with D possibly matching TRBD1 (6 bases). Trimming took 11 bases from V and 4 from J, leaving 17 bases between them. Germline CDR1 is MNHNS and CDR2 is SASEGT. The CDR3 has 13 amino acids.

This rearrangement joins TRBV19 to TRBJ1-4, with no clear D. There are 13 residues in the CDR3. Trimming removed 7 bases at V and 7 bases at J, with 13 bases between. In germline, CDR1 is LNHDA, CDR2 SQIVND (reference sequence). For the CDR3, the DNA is TGTGCCAGTACCCCTGGAGCCGCTGAAAAACTGTTTTTT. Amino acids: CASTPGAAEKLFF.

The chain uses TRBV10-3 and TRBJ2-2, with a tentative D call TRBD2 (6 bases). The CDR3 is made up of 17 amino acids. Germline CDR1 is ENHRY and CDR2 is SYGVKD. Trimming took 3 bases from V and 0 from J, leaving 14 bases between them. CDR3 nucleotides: TGTGCCATCAGTGATCCGAGGGGAGGAACGAACACCGGGGAGCTGTTTTTT. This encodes CAISDPRGGTNTGELFF.

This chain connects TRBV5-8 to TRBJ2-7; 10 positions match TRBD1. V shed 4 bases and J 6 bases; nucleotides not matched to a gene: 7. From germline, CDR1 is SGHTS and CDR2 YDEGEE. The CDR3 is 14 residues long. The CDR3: CASSRDRGLGEQYF. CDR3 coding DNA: TGTGCCAGCAGCCGCGACAGGGGGCTCGGCGAGCAGTACTTC. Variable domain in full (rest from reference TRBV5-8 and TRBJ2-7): EAGVTQSPTHLIKTRGQQATLRCSPISGHTSVYWYQQALGLGLQFLLWYDEGEERNRGNFPPRFSGRQFPNYSSELNVNALELEDSALYLCASSRDRGLGEQYFGPGTRLTVT.

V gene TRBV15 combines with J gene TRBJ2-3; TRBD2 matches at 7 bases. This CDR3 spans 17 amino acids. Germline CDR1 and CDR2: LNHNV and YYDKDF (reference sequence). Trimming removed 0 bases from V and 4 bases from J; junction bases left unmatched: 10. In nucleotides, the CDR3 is TGTGCCACCAGCAGAGAATCTGCTAGCGGTACCTCAGATACGCAGTATTTT. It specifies CATSRESASGTSDTQYF.

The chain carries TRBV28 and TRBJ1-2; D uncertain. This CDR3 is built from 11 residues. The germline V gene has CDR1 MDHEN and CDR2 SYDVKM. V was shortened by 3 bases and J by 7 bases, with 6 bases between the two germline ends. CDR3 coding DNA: TGTGCCAGCAGTTTGGGCACTGGCTACACCTTC. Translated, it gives CASSLGTGYTF.

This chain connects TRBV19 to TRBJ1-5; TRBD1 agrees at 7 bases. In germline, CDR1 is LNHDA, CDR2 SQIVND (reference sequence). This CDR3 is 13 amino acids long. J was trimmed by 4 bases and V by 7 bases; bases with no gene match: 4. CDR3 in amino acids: CASTQQGNQPQHF. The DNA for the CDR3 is TGTGCCAGTACCCAACAGGGGAATCAGCCCCAGCATTTT.

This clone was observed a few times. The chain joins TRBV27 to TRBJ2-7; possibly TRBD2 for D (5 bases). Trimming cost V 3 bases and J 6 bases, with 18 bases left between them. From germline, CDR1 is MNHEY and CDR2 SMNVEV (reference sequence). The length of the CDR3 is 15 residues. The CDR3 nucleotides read TGTGCCAGCAGTTTCGGACTGATTCCAAGGGCCGAGCAGTACTTC. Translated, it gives CASSFGLIPRAEQYF.

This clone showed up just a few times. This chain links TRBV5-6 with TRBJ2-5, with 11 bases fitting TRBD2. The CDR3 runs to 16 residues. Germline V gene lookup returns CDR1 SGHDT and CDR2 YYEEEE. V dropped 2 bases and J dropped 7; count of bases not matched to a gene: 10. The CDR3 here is CASSLGGTSGSWTQYF. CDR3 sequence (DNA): TGTGCCAGCAGCTTAGGGGGGACTAGCGGTTCTTGGACCCAGTACTTC.

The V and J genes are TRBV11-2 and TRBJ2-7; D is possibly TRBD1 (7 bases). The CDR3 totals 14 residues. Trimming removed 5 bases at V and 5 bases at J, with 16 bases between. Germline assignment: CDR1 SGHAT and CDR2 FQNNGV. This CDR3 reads CASSRDRGTHEQYF. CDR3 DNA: TGTGCCAGCAGCCGGGACAGAGGGACTCACGAGCAGTACTTC.

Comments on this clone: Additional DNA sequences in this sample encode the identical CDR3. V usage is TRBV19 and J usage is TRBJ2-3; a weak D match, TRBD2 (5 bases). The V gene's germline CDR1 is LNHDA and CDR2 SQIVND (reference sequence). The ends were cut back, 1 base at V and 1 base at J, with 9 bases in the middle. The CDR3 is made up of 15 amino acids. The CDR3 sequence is CASSIGNSGTDTQYF. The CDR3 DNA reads TGTGCCAGTAGTATAGGTAATAGCGGCACAGATACGCAGTATTTT.

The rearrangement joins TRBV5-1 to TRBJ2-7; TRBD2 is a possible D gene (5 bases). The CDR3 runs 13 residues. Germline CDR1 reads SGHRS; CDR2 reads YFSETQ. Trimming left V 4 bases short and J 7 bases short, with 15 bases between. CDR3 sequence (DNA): TGCGCCAGCAGCGTGTCCGGACTCCAGGAGCAGTACTTC. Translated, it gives CASSVSGLQEQYF.